This TCR beta chain was documented in a study of OX40 agonist ivuxolimab in advanced cancers. In the study overall: Ivuxolimab was delivered to patients intravenously every 2 weeks at doses spanning 0.01 to 10 mg/kg. One patient with hepatocellular carcinoma and two with cutaneous melanoma, three in all, had partial responses. Regarding the study as a whole: With doses of 0.1-3.0 mg/kg, partial responders showed among the lowest clonal expansion. Low levels of normalized T-cell clonal expansion also appeared in some nonresponders.

The repertoire was sequenced with immunoSEQ multiplex PCR; TCRdb's copy has only in-frame clones and lacks some. The table records around 69,000 clones, 75% to 85% of them present only once. V was trimmed by 2 bases and J by 5 bases, leaving 4 bases between them. Germline values: CDR1 KGHSH, CDR2 LQKENI. The CDR3 covers 11 residues. Note on this clone: Antigen: not known.

This chain joins TRBV18 and TRBJ2-7; D ambiguous. The clonotype originates from an adult with an advanced solid tumor such as melanoma, head and neck, liver or kidney cancer. This sample comprised CD4+ or CD8+ T cells sorted from blood, obtained in a trial of the OX40 agonist ivuxolimab. CDR3 protein: CASSPRHEQYF. CDR3 nucleotide sequence: TGTGCCAGCTCACCAAGGCACGAGCAGTACTTC.